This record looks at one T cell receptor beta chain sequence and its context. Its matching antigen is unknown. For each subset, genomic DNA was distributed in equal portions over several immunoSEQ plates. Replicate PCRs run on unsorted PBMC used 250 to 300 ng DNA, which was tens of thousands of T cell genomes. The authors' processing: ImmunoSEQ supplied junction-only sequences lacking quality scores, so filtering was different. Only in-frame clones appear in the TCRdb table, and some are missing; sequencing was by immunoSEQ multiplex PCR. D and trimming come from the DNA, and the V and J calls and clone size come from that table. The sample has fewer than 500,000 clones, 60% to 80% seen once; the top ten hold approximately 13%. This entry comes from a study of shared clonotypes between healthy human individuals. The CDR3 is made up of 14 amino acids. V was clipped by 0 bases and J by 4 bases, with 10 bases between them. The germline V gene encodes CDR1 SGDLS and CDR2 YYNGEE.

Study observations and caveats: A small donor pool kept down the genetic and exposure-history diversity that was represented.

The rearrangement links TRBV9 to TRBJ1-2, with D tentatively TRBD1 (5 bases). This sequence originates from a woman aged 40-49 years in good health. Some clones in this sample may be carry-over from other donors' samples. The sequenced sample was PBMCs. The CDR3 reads CASSVGEGTYGYTF. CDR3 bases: TGTGCCAGCAGCGTAGGGGAAGGGACCTATGGCTACACCTTC. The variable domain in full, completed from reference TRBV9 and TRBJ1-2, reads DSGVTQTPKHLITATGQRVTLRCSPRSGDLSVYWYQQSLDQGLQFLIQYYNGEERAKGNILERFSAQQFPDLHSELNLSSLELGDSALYFCASSVGEGTYGYTFGSGTRLTVV.